This T cell receptor (beta chain) was profiled in a study of T-cell memory formation after mild COVID-19 (dated by TCRdb to about 2021). Regarding the complete study: Most TCR sequence clusters were specific to one of the two donors. In a couple of donors, T-cell clones that expanded and contracted after mild COVID-19 were followed by sequencing TCRalpha and TCRbeta repertoires longitudinally. Two young, previously healthy adult volunteers made up the cohort, one male and one female. Summary of the overall study and its limitations: Only a couple of mild cases were covered by the study, and larger cohorts that include severe cases with pre-infection samples were considered necessary. Contracting CD4+ clones were found mainly in CM and EM memory subsets, while CD8+ clones were enriched in EMRA. SARS-CoV-2 specificity of the second-wave clones peaking on day 37 was not confirmed. Some responding clones were detected in pre-infection memory, which suggested that pre-existing cross-reactive memory T cells had joined the SARS-CoV-2 response. Balanced CD4/CD8 phenotypes were observed for clones contracting from day 15 to 85, whereas a bias towards CD4+ was observed for a second wave of clones expanding from day 15 to 37.

This clonotype was counted many times. No cognate antigen has been identified for it. Qualities for individual bases were not recorded, and no much larger clone is one base off. Ficoll-Paque density gradient centrifugation was used to isolate PBMCs. Sequenced on an Illumina NovaSeq 6000. TCRalpha and TCRbeta cDNA libraries were constructed by 5'RACE with constant-segment primers, with sample barcodes and unique molecular identifiers being introduced. Trizol reagent was used to extract RNA from every sample. The libraries were amplified in two PCR steps, and the second step added a second sample barcode and Illumina TruSeq adapters. Sequencing of the libraries was done on an Illumina NovaSeq, producing 2 x 150 bp paired-end reads. The study's processing was this. The reads were demultiplexed and collapsed into UMI-guided consensus sequences using migec v1.2.7. Using mixcr v2.1.11, UMI consensuses were aligned to TRA and TRB V and J templates and then assembled into clonotypes. A clonotype was counted as expanded or contracted only if both edgeR and NoisET called the change significant, with noise models trained on biological replicates. For edgeR calls, the thresholds were a false discovery rate-adjusted p below 0.01 and a log2 fold-change of 1. PCA with hierarchical clustering of max-normalized trajectories of the 1000 most abundant clonotypes was used as exploratory dynamics analysis. Each responding clone was given a CD4 or CD8 phenotype based on the CD4+ and CD8+ repertoires, which had been sequenced separately. The public reads were reanalyzed by TCRdb: fastp trimming at Q25, MiXCR alignment, in-frame beta chains only. Identical CDR3 protein sequences are pooled into one entry, listed with their most common genes and DNA. The V and J calls shown here were made by TCRdb, not taken from the authors' results. In this sample the table shows about 320,000 distinct CDR3 sequences, approximately 14% of which occur a single time. Roughly 21% of the sample is in the top ten clones.

This sequence was found in a man aged 18 to 29 who had mild COVID-19 (a few samples of this study predate the infection). The sample titles of this study are shuffled in the database, so cell type and time point are left out; the donor was told from shared clones. Sequencing input: PBMCs or a T cell subset sorted from them (not recorded which).

The CDR3 amino acid sequence is: CASSGGTDTQYF. The nucleotides are TGTGCCAGCTCAGGGGGCACAGATACGCAGTATTTT. The V and J genes are TRBV6-6 and TRBJ2-3; matching of 6 bases hints at TRBD1 as the D gene. Sequences MNHNY (CDR1) and SVGAGI (CDR2) are obtained from the germline V gene (reference sequence). Trimming removed 8 bases from V and 1 base from J, leaving 7 bases between the germline ends. Reading from cysteine to phenylalanine, the CDR3 counts 12 amino acids. The DNA shown is the 36-base CDR3, in frame from base 1.